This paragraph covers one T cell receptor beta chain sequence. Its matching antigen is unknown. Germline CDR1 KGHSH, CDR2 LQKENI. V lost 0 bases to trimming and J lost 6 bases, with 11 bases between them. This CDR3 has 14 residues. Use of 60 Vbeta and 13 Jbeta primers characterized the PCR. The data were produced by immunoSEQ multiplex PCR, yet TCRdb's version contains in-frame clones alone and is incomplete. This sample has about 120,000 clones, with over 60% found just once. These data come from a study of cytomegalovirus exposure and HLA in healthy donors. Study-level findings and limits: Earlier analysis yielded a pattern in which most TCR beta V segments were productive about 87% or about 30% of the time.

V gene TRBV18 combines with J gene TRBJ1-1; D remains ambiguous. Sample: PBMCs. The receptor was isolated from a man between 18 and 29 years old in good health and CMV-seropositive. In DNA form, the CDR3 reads TGTGCCAGCTCACCACCTAAAGTGGCCGCTGAAGCTTTCTTT. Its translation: CASSPPKVAAEAFF.